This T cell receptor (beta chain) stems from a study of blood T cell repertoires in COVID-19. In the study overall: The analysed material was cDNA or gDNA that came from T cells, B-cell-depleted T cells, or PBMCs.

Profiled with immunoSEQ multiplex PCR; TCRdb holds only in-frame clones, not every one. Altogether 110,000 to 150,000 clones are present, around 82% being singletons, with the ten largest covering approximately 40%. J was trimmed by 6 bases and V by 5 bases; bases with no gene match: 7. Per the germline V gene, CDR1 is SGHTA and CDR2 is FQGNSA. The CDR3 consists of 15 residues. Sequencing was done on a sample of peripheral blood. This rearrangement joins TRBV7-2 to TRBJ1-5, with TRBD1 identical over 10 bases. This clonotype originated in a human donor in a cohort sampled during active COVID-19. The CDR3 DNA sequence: TGTGCCAGCAGCCAACGACAGGGGGCAGGTCAGCCCCAGCATTTT. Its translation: CASSQRQGAGQPQHF.